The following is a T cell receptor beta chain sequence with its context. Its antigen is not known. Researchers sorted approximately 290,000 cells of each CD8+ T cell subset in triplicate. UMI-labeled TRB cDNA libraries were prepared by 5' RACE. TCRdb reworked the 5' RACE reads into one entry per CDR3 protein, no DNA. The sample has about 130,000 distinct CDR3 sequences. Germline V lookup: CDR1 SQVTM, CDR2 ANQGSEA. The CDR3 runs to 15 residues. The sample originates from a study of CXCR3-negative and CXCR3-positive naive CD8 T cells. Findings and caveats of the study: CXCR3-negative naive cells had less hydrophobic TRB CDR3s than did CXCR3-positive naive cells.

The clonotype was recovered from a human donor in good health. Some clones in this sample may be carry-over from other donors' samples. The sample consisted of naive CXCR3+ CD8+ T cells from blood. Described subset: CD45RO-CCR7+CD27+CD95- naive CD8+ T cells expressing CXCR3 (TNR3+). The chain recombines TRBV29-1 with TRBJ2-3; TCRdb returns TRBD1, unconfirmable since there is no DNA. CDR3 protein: CSVELRGTSTDTQYF.